These T cell receptor beta chains were read from a single sample in a study of cytomegalovirus exposure and HLA in healthy donors. Assay: immunoSEQ multiplex PCR; the TCRdb copy retains only in-frame clones and omits some. The sample has 80,000 to 100,000 clones; roughly 64% are singletons. The sample comprised PBMCs. These receptors originate from a woman aged 40 to 50 in good health and CMV-seropositive. The CDR3 runs from the conserved cysteine through the conserved F or W. Each record gives: V gene, D gene, J gene, clone size, CDR3 protein, CDR3 DNA. A D gene is named only where the DNA matches it firmly. Size is stated for part of the rows, as once, few or many counts, or as a class when the clone is expanded.

v_call: TRBV14
d_call: .
j_call: TRBJ1-1
clone_size: .
cdr3_aa: CASSQAFQGMAFF
cdr3_nt: TGTGCCAGCAGCCAAGCTTTTCAGGGGATGGCTTTCTTT

v_call: TRBV5-1
d_call: .
j_call: TRBJ1-2
clone_size: .
cdr3_aa: CASREVDYGYTF
cdr3_nt: TGCGCCAGCCGTGAGGTAGACTATGGCTACACCTTC

v_call: TRBV2
d_call: TRBD1
j_call: TRBJ1-3
clone_size: once
cdr3_aa: CASSDNRGSGNTIYF
cdr3_nt: TGTGCCAGCAGTGATAACAGGGGCTCTGGAAACACCATATATTTT

v_call: TRBV30
d_call: TRBD1
j_call: TRBJ1-2
clone_size: .
cdr3_aa: CAGLKPGQAYGYTF
cdr3_nt: TGTGCCGGCCTGAAACCCGGACAGGCCTATGGCTACACCTTC

v_call: TRBV4-2
d_call: TRBD1
j_call: TRBJ1-2
clone_size: few
cdr3_aa: CASSSDRDYGYTF
cdr3_nt: TGTGCCAGCAGCTCCGACAGGGACTATGGCTACACCTTC

v_call: TRBV5-8
d_call: TRBD1
j_call: TRBJ1-1
clone_size: once
cdr3_aa: CASNLQGRRTEAFF
cdr3_nt: TGTGCCAGCAACCTACAGGGGCGCCGAACTGAAGCTTTCTTT

v_call: TRBV7-2
d_call: .
j_call: TRBJ2-1
clone_size: .
cdr3_aa: CASSPTRSLYEQFF
cdr3_nt: TGTGCCAGCAGCCCCACTAGGAGTCTCTATGAGCAGTTCTTC

v_call: TRBV19
d_call: .
j_call: TRBJ1-1
clone_size: .
cdr3_aa: CASSGLTEAFF
cdr3_nt: TGTGCCAGTAGTGGACTCACTGAAGCTTTCTTT

v_call: TRBV5-6
d_call: .
j_call: TRBJ1-1
clone_size: .
cdr3_aa: CASSFPTNRVGGSDTEAFF
cdr3_nt: TGTGCCAGCAGCTTCCCAACAAACAGGGTTGGGGGCTCGGACACTGAAGCTTTCTTT

v_call: TRBV9
d_call: .
j_call: TRBJ1-2
clone_size: .
cdr3_aa: CASSVDGRVNYGYTF
cdr3_nt: TGTGCCAGCAGCGTAGACGGCAGGGTGAACTATGGCTACACCTTC

v_call: TRBV18
d_call: .
j_call: TRBJ2-5
clone_size: .
cdr3_aa: CASSGEEAQETQYF
cdr3_nt: TGTGCCAGCTCAGGAGAGGAGGCCCAAGAGACCCAGTACTTC

v_call: TRBV28
d_call: TRBD2
j_call: TRBJ2-1
clone_size: .
cdr3_aa: CASSPFSRGRYNEQFF
cdr3_nt: TGTGCCAGCAGTCCCTTTTCTCGCGGGAGGTACAATGAGCAGTTCTTC

v_call: TRBV28
d_call: .
j_call: TRBJ2-7
clone_size: .
cdr3_aa: CASKGNLLYEQYF
cdr3_nt: TGTGCCAGCAAGGGGAACCTTCTTTACGAGCAGTACTTC

v_call: TRBV7-6
d_call: TRBD2
j_call: TRBJ2-7
clone_size: .
cdr3_aa: CASRPVLGTSSYEQYF
cdr3_nt: TGTGCCAGCAGGCCCGTTTTGGGGACTAGCTCCTACGAGCAGTACTTC

v_call: TRBV7-2
d_call: .
j_call: TRBJ1-1
clone_size: few
cdr3_aa: CASSLGGGNTEAFF
cdr3_nt: TGTGCCAGCAGCTTGGGCGGGGGGAACACTGAAGCTTTCTTT

v_call: TRBV27
d_call: TRBD1
j_call: TRBJ2-7
clone_size: .
cdr3_aa: CASSPIGGEYEQYF
cdr3_nt: TGTGCCAGCAGCCCAATAGGGGGCGAGTACGAGCAGTACTTC

v_call: TRBV11-3
d_call: TRBD1
j_call: TRBJ1-1
clone_size: .
cdr3_aa: CASSLGDRRDTEAFF
cdr3_nt: TGTGCCAGCAGCTTAGGGGACAGGAGGGACACTGAAGCTTTCTTT

v_call: TRBV5-6
d_call: TRBD1
j_call: TRBJ2-6
clone_size: .
cdr3_aa: CASSRGGRDRGFNVLTF
cdr3_nt: TGTGCCAGCAGCAGAGGGGGGAGGGACAGGGGGTTCAACGTCCTGACTTTC

v_call: TRBV4-3
d_call: .
j_call: TRBJ2-7
clone_size: .
cdr3_aa: CASSQQVSYEQYF
cdr3_nt: TGCGCCAGCAGCCAACAGGTTTCCTACGAGCAGTACTTC

v_call: TRBV4-3
d_call: .
j_call: TRBJ2-2
clone_size: .
cdr3_aa: CASSSGTRNTGELFF
cdr3_nt: TGCGCCAGCAGCTCCGGGACAAGGAACACCGGGGAGCTGTTTTTT

v_call: TRBV7-7
d_call: TRBD2
j_call: TRBJ2-5
clone_size: .
cdr3_aa: CASSSYRGGGETQYF
cdr3_nt: TGTGCCAGCAGCTCCTATCGGGGGGGAGGAGAGACCCAGTACTTC

v_call: TRBV2
d_call: .
j_call: TRBJ1-1
clone_size: once
cdr3_aa: CASRPAYRDTEAFF
cdr3_nt: TGTGCCAGCAGACCCGCTTACAGGGACACTGAAGCTTTCTTT

v_call: TRBV18
d_call: .
j_call: TRBJ2-3
clone_size: .
cdr3_aa: CASSPGVANTDTQYF
cdr3_nt: TGTGCCAGCTCACCAGGGGTAGCGAACACAGATACGCAGTATTTT

v_call: TRBV5-5
d_call: TRBD1
j_call: TRBJ1-6
clone_size: .
cdr3_aa: CASSLVGTVASPLHF
cdr3_nt: TGTGCCAGCAGCTTGGTAGGGACAGTTGCTTCACCCCTCCACTTT